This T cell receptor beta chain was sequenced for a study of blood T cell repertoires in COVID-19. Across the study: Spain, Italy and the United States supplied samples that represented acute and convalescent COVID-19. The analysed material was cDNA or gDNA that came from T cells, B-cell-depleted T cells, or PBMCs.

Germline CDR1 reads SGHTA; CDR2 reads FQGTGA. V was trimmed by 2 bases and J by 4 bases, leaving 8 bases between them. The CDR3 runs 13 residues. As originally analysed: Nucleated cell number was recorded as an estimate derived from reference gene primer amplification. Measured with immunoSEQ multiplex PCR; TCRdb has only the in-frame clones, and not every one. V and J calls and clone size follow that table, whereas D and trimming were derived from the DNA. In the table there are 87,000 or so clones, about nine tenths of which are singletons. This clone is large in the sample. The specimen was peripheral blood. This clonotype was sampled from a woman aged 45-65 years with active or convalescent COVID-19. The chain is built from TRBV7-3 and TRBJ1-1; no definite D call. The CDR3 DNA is TGTGCCAGCAGCTTATTACCCAGCACTGAAGCTTTCTTT. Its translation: CASSLLPSTEAFF.